These 20 T cell receptor beta chains were sequenced from one sample in a study of identical twins (dated by TCRdb to the mid-2010s). Library prep was done by 5' RACE. The sequencer listed for this sample is Illumina HiSeq 2000. TCRdb's own reprocessing of the public reads used fastp at Q25 and MiXCR and kept productive beta chains. Rows are unified per CDR3 protein, each entry keeping the most common DNA and genes. The sample table contains about 720,000 distinct CDR3 sequences; only one count was recorded for about 20% of them. Approximately 14% of the sample is held by the ten biggest clonotypes. This sample was shared with a second study, whose subject was T cells expressing NK-cell markers.

The sequenced sample consisted of PBMCs. These receptors were taken from a woman younger than 35 in good health.

This clonotype was seen many times. The chain employs TRBV6-4 and TRBJ2-3; TRBD2 matches 9 bases. J gave up 5 bases and V 3 bases, and 3 bases lay outside the gene matches. Germline V gene sequence: CDR1 MRHNA, CDR2 SNTAGT. This CDR3 contains 14 residues. The CDR3 reads CASSERGGQDTQYF. Written as DNA, the CDR3 is TGTGCCAGCAGTGAGCGGGGGGGCCAAGATACGCAGTATTTT.

This chain's CDR3 is CASSTLTGSPSTDTQYF. The CDR3 coding sequence is TGCGCCAGCAGCACCCTGACAGGTTCGCCTAGCACAGATACGCAGTATTTT. The chain combines TRBV5-1 with TRBJ2-3; a weak D match, TRBD1 (6 bases). Germline CDR1 and CDR2: SGHRS and YFSETQ. With 4 bases removed from V and 0 bases from J, the gap between germline ends came to 18 bases. This CDR3 contains 17 residues. Drawing the rest from reference TRBV5-1 and TRBJ2-3, the complete variable domain is KAGVTQTPRYLIKTRGQQVTLSCSPISGHRSVSWYQQTPGQGLQFLFEYFSETQRNKGNFPGRFSGRQFSNSRSEMNVSTLELGDSALYLCASSTLTGSPSTDTQYFGPGTRLTVL.

This clonotype was counted only a few times. J is TRBJ1-1 and V is TRBV12-3 or TRBV12-4; D call uncertain. This CDR3 is built from 14 residues. Trimming took 3 bases from V and 1 from J, leaving 9 bases between them. The CDR3 region has the DNA TGTGCCAGCAGTTTCAAGGGTTCGAACACTGAAGCTTTCTTT. Translating gives CASSFKGSNTEAFF.

The rearrangement links TRBV20-1 to TRBJ2-5, with no clear D. Germline assignment: CDR1 DFQATT and CDR2 SNEGSKA (reference sequence). The germline V and J ends were trimmed by 2 bases and 8 bases, with 15 bases remaining between them. CDR3 size: 13 residues. The DNA of the CDR3 is TGCAGTGCTAGATCGTTCCGAGAAGGAACCCAGTACTTC. Amino acid sequence: CSARSFREGTQYF.

The chain couples TRBV11-2 to TRBJ2-1; 11 nucleotides align to TRBD2. Germline-derived CDR1 and CDR2 are SGHAT and FQNNGV. With 1 base clipped from V and 5 bases from J, the junction kept 7 bases outside the gene matches. The CDR3 sequence is 17 residues long. CDR3 loop: CASSLGLAGQVNNEQFF. CDR3 nucleotides: TGTGCCAGCAGCTTAGGACTAGCGGGACAAGTAAACAATGAGCAGTTCTTC.

The chain combines TRBV19 with TRBJ2-7, with unresolved D. Germline-derived CDR1 and CDR2 are LNHDA and SQIVND (reference sequence). This CDR3 has 13 residues. V was shortened by 6 bases and J by 5 bases, with 14 bases between the two germline ends. The CDR3 DNA sequence: TGTGCCAGTAGCGTCTCACGCCACGACGAGCAGTACTTC. The encoded protein is CASSVSRHDEQYF.

The chain carries TRBV6-5 and TRBJ2-2; TRBD1 is a possible D gene (5 bases). Deletions cut 8 bases from V and 1 base from J, with 11 bases between. Germline-derived CDR1 and CDR2 are MNHEY and SVGAGI. The CDR3 runs 14 residues. The CDR3 coding sequence is TGTGCCAGCGTTTTCCAGGGGAACACCGGGGAGCTGTTTTTT. It is translated as CASVFQGNTGELFF.

V is TRBV7-9 and J is TRBJ2-5; D remains unclear. The CDR3 spans 15 residues. The V and J ends lost 1 base and 1 base respectively, with 10 bases between them. The germline gives CDR1 SEHNR, CDR2 FQNEAQ (reference sequence). CDR3 amino acids: CASSLVRDSQETQYF. The CDR3 region has the DNA TGTGCCAGCAGCTTAGTCCGCGACTCCCAAGAGACCCAGTACTTC. The entire variable domain, with the rest obtained from reference TRBV7-9 and TRBJ2-5, is as follows: DTGVSQNPRHKITKRGQNVTFRCDPISEHNRLYWYRQTLGQGPEFLTYFQNEAQLEKSRLLSDRFSAERPKGSFSTLEIQRTEQGDSAMYLCASSLVRDSQETQYFGPGTRLLVL.

A few counts support this clonotype. V and J are TRBV12-3 or TRBV12-4 and TRBJ2-1, with TRBD2 matching over 14 bases. There are 15 residues in the CDR3. Trimming took 7 bases from V and 8 from J; bases not matched to a gene: 7. DNA for the CDR3: TGTGCCAGCAACCTGGGACTAGCGGGAGACGATGAGCAGTTCTTC. As protein: CASNLGLAGDDEQFF.

This clonotype appeared a single time. CDR3 DNA: TGCGGACACAGGGCCCCGCATCTGTCGGGGGAGCAGTACTTC. Its translation: CGHRAPHLSGEQYF. The chain uses TRBV20-1 and TRBJ2-7; D may be TRBD1 (6 bases). Germline assignment: CDR1 DFQATT and CDR2 SNEGSKA (reference sequence). This CDR3 comprises 14 residues.

The J gene is TRBJ2-1, the V gene TRBV27, with 9 bases that match TRBD2. V gave up 7 bases and J gave up 4 bases; unmatched junction bases: 8. The CDR3 has 15 residues. Germline lookup yields CDR1 MNHEY and CDR2 SMNVEV (reference sequence). The CDR3 spells CASTKSSGGYNEQFF. CDR3 coding DNA: TGTGCCAGCACTAAAAGTAGCGGGGGATACAATGAGCAGTTCTTC.

The V call is TRBV5-1, the J call TRBJ1-1; TRBD1 might be the D (5 bases). The ends were cut back, 7 bases at V and 5 bases at J, with 9 bases in the middle. This CDR3 is 11 amino acids long. Germline V gene lookup returns CDR1 SGHRS and CDR2 YFSETQ. For the CDR3, the DNA is TGCGCCAGCCAGGGTGGGACTGAAGCTTTCTTT. It specifies CASQGGTEAFF.

This clonotype was seen only a few times. This chain joins TRBV6-2 or TRBV6-3 and TRBJ1-1; TRBD1 matches at 8 bases. J was trimmed by 7 bases and V by 5 bases; bases with no gene match: 6. The germline V gene encodes CDR1 MNHEY and CDR2 SVGEGT. This CDR3 comprises 13 residues. CDR3 in amino acids: CASSRTGSFEAFF. CDR3 nucleotide sequence: TGTGCCAGCAGTCGGACAGGGTCCTTTGAAGCTTTCTTT.

This clonotype has only a few counts. This chain uses TRBV7-9 with TRBJ2-3, with D unresolved. V dropped 5 bases and J dropped 6 bases, with 12 bases sitting between them. Germline V gives CDR1 SEHNR, CDR2 FQNEAQ (reference sequence). CDR3 length: 13 amino acids. The CDR3 DNA follows: TGTGCCAGCAGCCCTCCCTCCTTTGATACGCAGTATTTT. Amino acids: CASSPPSFDTQYF.

The rearrangement links TRBV12-3 or TRBV12-4 to TRBJ1-4, with TRBD1 as a possible D gene (5 bases). V gave up 8 bases and J gave up 6 bases, with 16 bases separating them. This CDR3 has 14 amino acids. The CDR3 sequence is CASAQGTGHEKLFF. The CDR3 DNA sequence: TGTGCCAGCGCCCAAGGGACGGGCCATGAAAAACTGTTTTTT.

This clonotype was seen a handful of times. The chain joins TRBV4-3 to TRBJ2-1; the D is unclear. The CDR3 has 13 residues. CDR1 is LGHNA and CDR2 is YSLEER in the germline V gene. Trimming stripped 3 bases from V and 10 bases from J, with 13 bases between. The CDR3 bases are TGCGCCAGCAGCCAGATATGCCCAGGAGAGCAGTTCTTC. Translated, it gives CASSQICPGEQFF.

This clonotype has only a few counts. This chain connects TRBV4-2 to TRBJ2-3; 9 nucleotides line up with TRBD2. J was trimmed by 6 bases and V by 0 bases; bases with no gene match: 4. Germline V lookup: CDR1 LGHNA, CDR2 YNFKEQ. The CDR3 has 15 amino acids. CDR3 region: CASSQDRGGADTQYF. The CDR3 nucleotides read TGTGCCAGCAGCCAAGATCGCGGGGGGGCCGATACGCAGTATTTT.

This clonotype was detected a few times. This rearrangement joins TRBV4-1 to TRBJ2-7; either TRBD1 or TRBD2 may supply D (6 bases each). Looked up from germline, CDR1 is MGHRA and CDR2 is YSYEKL. Trimming pared 1 base from V and 6 bases from J, leaving 16 bases between. This CDR3 is built from 15 residues. The DNA for the CDR3 is TGCGCCAGCAGCCAAGTTAGGGGGGCGTCAATCGAGCAGTACTTC. It codes for CASSQVRGASIEQYF.

The rearrangement links TRBV3-1 to TRBJ1-1; D is unclear. The germline CDR1 and CDR2 sequences are LGHDT and YNNKEL (reference sequence). This CDR3 has 17 residues. V was shortened by 3 bases and J by 0 bases, with 17 bases between the two germline ends. The CDR3 loop is CASSQYGRRNMNTEAFF. CDR3 DNA: TGTGCCAGCAGCCAGTACGGGCGGAGAAACATGAACACTGAAGCTTTCTTT.

This rearrangement joins TRBV15 to TRBJ2-4; 8 positions match TRBD1. The CDR3 is 19 amino acids. Unmatched junction bases numbered 15, after V lost 4 bases and J lost 1 base. In germline, CDR1 is LNHNV, CDR2 YYDKDF (reference sequence). As DNA, the CDR3 is TGTGCCACCAGCACCAGTTCCCCGGACAGGGCGGCGGCCAAAAACATTCAGTACTTC. It is translated as CATSTSSPDRAAAKNIQYF.